The rows below give T cell receptor beta chains drawn from one sample of a study of blood T cell repertoires in COVID-19. The protocol was immunoSEQ multiplex PCR, while the TCRdb copy is restricted to in-frame clones and leaves out a portion. Among around 81,000 clones listed, approximately 80% were seen once. Sequencing used peripheral blood. The source is a human donor in a cohort sampled during active COVID-19. CDR3s include the opening cysteine and the closing phenylalanine or tryptophan. Each record gives: D gene, V gene, clone size, J gene, CDR3 DNA, CDR3 protein. A D gene is named only where the DNA matches it firmly. Size values are once, few and many counts, or a class for expanded clones, and some rows have none.

NA	TRBV2	NA	TRBJ1-5	TGTGCCAGCAGTGGTATGTTAGGCAGGGGCAATCAGCCCCAGCATTTT	CASSGMLGRGNQPQHF
TRBD1	TRBV5-1	once	TRBJ2-3	TGCGCCAGCAGCTTGGAGACAGGGGGGCGTACGCAGTATTTT	CASSLETGGRTQYF
NA	TRBV12-3/TRBV12-4	NA	TRBJ2-3	TGTGCCAGCAGTTTAGCGCTAACAGATACGCAGTATTTT	CASSLALTDTQYF
NA	TRBV7-8	few	TRBJ1-1	TGTGCCAGCAGCTTAGAGACCGGCGGGGGCGAAGCTTTCTTT	CASSLETGGGEAFF
NA	TRBV21-1	once	TRBJ1-5	TGTGCCAGCCGTGGCAGAGGCCGCAATCAGCCCCAGCATTTT	CASRGRGRNQPQHF
NA	TRBV7-6	NA	TRBJ1-4	TGTGCCAGCAGCCCTCTGGTAGGGGTAGCGGATGAAAAACTGTTTTTT	CASSPLVGVADEKLFF
NA	TRBV30	NA	TRBJ2-7	TGTGCCTGGAGTGTGGAGAACTACGAGCAGTACTTC	CAWSVENYEQYF
NA	TRBV24-1	NA	TRBJ2-7	TGTGCCACCAGTGATTGGGAGAAGAACTACGAGCAGTACTTC	CATSDWEKNYEQYF
TRBD1	TRBV30	NA	TRBJ2-1	TGTGCCAAATCGACAGGGGGCTTAGTGAATGAGCAGTTCTTC	CAKSTGGLVNEQFF
NA	TRBV11-1	NA	TRBJ2-5	TGTGCCAGCAGCTTAAATACCTGGCCCCAATTCGAGACCCAGTACTTC	CASSLNTWPQFETQYF
NA	TRBV11-2	NA	TRBJ2-4	TGTGCCAGCAGCTTAGGCGACAGGCCGAGAACCAAAAACATTCAGTACTTC	CASSLGDRPRTKNIQYF
TRBD1	TRBV12-5	NA	TRBJ2-2	TGTGCTAGTGGTTTGGACAGGGGGCCCACCGGGGAGCTGTTTTTT	CASGLDRGPTGELFF
NA	TRBV10-3	NA	TRBJ2-3	TGTGCCATCAGTGAGACTAGCCTAAGCACAGATACGCAGTATTTT	CAISETSLSTDTQYF
NA	TRBV11-2	NA	TRBJ1-2	TGTGCCAGCAGCTTTACGGGTGGGTCCAACTATGGCTACACCTTC	CASSFTGGSNYGYTF
NA	TRBV7-9	NA	TRBJ2-1	TGTGCCAGCAGGTTTGGAGGGCCGGTCTACAATGAGCAGTTCTTC	CASRFGGPVYNEQFF
TRBD1	TRBV5-6	NA	TRBJ1-2	TGTGCCAGCAGGTTGGACAGGGGACTTTTTGTGGGTGGCTACACCTTC	CASRLDRGLFVGGYTF
NA	TRBV19	NA	TRBJ1-1	TGTGCCAGCGCAAGGAGACAGGACTCAGCTAGGAACACTGAAGCTTTCTTT	CASARRQDSARNTEAFF
NA	TRBV28	NA	TRBJ1-6	TGTGCCAGCAGACAGGCCCTCGGGTCACCCCTCCACTTT	CASRQALGSPLHF
NA	TRBV7-9	NA	TRBJ1-2	TGTGCCAGCAGCTTATGGCGGAGCGGGTCCGCAATGGGCTACACCTTC	CASSLWRSGSAMGYTF
TRBD1	TRBV7-3	NA	TRBJ2-2	TGTGCCAGCAGCTTAGTCCGGCGTCAGGGGGTACCCGGGGAGCTGTTTTTT	CASSLVRRQGVPGELFF
TRBD1	TRBV5-1	NA	TRBJ1-3	TGCGCCAGCAGCGTAAGGGACAGTAAAAACTCTGGAAACACCATATATTTT	CASSVRDSKNSGNTIYF
NA	TRBV5-1	NA	TRBJ2-2	TGCGCCAGCAGCTTGGTTCAGGGATCCACCGGGGAGCTGTTTTTT	CASSLVQGSTGELFF
NA	TRBV5-4	once	TRBJ2-6	TGTGCCAGCAGCGGAGGTGGTTTCTCTGGGGCCAACGTCCTGACTTTC	CASSGGGFSGANVLTF
TRBD1	TRBV29-1	few	TRBJ2-5	TGCAGCGTTGTGGCCGGGACAGCACAAGAGACCCAGTACTTC	CSVVAGTAQETQYF
NA	TRBV10-2	NA	TRBJ1-2	TGCGCCAGCAGGCGGGACGACTATGGCTACACCTTC	CASRRDDYGYTF
TRBD1	TRBV2	NA	TRBJ1-1	TGTGCCAGCAGTGAAACGTCAGGGGGGACTGAAGCTTTCTTT	CASSETSGGTEAFF
NA	TRBV30	once	TRBJ2-2	TGTGCCTGGAGTATGAGCCGGGAGCTGTTTTTT	CAWSMSRELFF
NA	TRBV5-6	NA	TRBJ1-2	TGTGCCAGCAGCAAGTGGACAGATGGCTACACCTTC	CASSKWTDGYTF
NA	TRBV20-1	NA	TRBJ2-7	TGCAGTGCTAGGGACAACCACGAGCAGTACTTC	CSARDNHEQYF
NA	TRBV28	NA	TRBJ2-7	TGTGCCAGCAGCGCTAACCCAGGGGAATCATACGAGCAGTACTTC	CASSANPGESYEQYF
NA	TRBV10-3	NA	TRBJ1-1	TGTGCCATCAACGGAGGGCTTGGCGCTGAAGCTTTCTTT	CAINGGLGAEAFF
TRBD1	TRBV12-5	NA	TRBJ1-1	TGTGCTAGTGGGATAGGGGGCAGTATCACTGAAGCTTTCTTT	CASGIGGSITEAFF
NA	TRBV2	NA	TRBJ2-1	TGTGCCAGCAGTGCAGGACTCACCTCCTACAATGAGCAGTTCTTC	CASSAGLTSYNEQFF
NA	TRBV6-2/TRBV6-3	few	TRBJ1-6	TGTGCCAGCAGTGCCACAGGGCAATCACCCCTCCACTTT	CASSATGQSPLHF
TRBD2	TRBV7-2	NA	TRBJ2-1	TGTGCCAGCAGCTTAGGACTAGCACGGCGGTACAATGAGCAGTTCTTC	CASSLGLARRYNEQFF
NA	TRBV9	NA	TRBJ2-2	TGTGCCAGCAGCTCCCTTTTGACAGCCCTGACGAACACCGGGGAGCTGTTTTTT	CASSSLLTALTNTGELFF
NA	TRBV7-3	NA	TRBJ2-5	TGTGCCAGCAGCCTACTCGGACAGCAAGAGACCCAGTACTTC	CASSLLGQQETQYF
NA	TRBV7-8	NA	TRBJ1-5	TGTGCCAGCAGCCTTTCAGGACAGAACAATCAGCCCCAGCATTTT	CASSLSGQNNQPQHF
TRBD1	TRBV6-5	NA	TRBJ1-5	TGTGCCATCGACAGGGGCAATCAGCCCCAGCATTTT	CAIDRGNQPQHF
NA	TRBV6-5	NA	TRBJ2-5	TGTGCCAGCAGTTCATCCCAGCACCGGAGGACCCAGTACTTC	CASSSSQHRRTQYF
NA	TRBV7-7	NA	TRBJ2-2	TGTGCCAGCAGCTTAGGGGCCCCAGCGGAGAACACCGGGGAGCTGTTTTTT	CASSLGAPAENTGELFF
TRBD1	TRBV4-1	NA	TRBJ1-5	TGCGCCAGCAGCCAAGATGGACAGGGCAATCAGCCCCAGCATTTT	CASSQDGQGNQPQHF
NA	TRBV28	NA	TRBJ1-4	TGTGCCAGCAGTTCCGGCGGGGAGGGGACTAATGAAAAACTGTTTTTT	CASSSGGEGTNEKLFF
NA	TRBV7-8	NA	TRBJ2-1	TGTGCCAGCGGGCTTCTGCGGTCTAGCCCTGGTGAGCAGTTCTTC	CASGLLRSSPGEQFF
TRBD1	TRBV18	NA	TRBJ2-1	TGTGCCAGCTCACCAGGGACAGGGAATTCCTACAATGAGCAGTTCTTC	CASSPGTGNSYNEQFF
NA	TRBV5-6	NA	TRBJ1-1	TGTGCCAGCAGCTTGAGGGGGTCTAATGAAGCTTTCTTT	CASSLRGSNEAFF
TRBD1	TRBV5-6	NA	TRBJ2-7	TGTGCCAGCACCTTGGGACAGGGGTTCCACGAGCAGTACTTC	CASTLGQGFHEQYF
TRBD1	TRBV4-1	NA	TRBJ1-2	TGCGCCAGCAGCCCCGTATTCACAGGGGGACTGGGTTTC	CASSPVFTGGLGF
NA	TRBV5-4	NA	TRBJ2-7	TGTGCCAGCAGCCCGGGAACAGGGCTATACGAGCAGTACTTC	CASSPGTGLYEQYF
NA	TRBV5-1	NA	TRBJ1-2	TGCGCCAGCAGCTTAGATCGGGGGGCTTTTGGCTACACCTTC	CASSLDRGAFGYTF
TRBD1	TRBV19	NA	TRBJ2-3	TGTGCCAGTAGCCGGACAGGGGGAGATACGCAGTATTTT	CASSRTGGDTQYF
TRBD1	TRBV18	NA	TRBJ2-7	TGTGCCAGCTCACCACGCCAGGGGGCTTACGAGCAGTACTTC	CASSPRQGAYEQYF
NA	TRBV27	NA	TRBJ1-1	TGTGCCAGCAGTTCCCTCTCCGGGGGGAACACTGAAGCTTTCTTT	CASSSLSGGNTEAFF
NA	TRBV7-9	NA	TRBJ2-6	TGTGCCAGCAGCCCGAGGACGGGGTATTCTGGGGCCAACGTCCTGACTTTC	CASSPRTGYSGANVLTF
NA	TRBV2	NA	TRBJ2-1	TGTGCCAGCAGTGAAGGCGGACTTCTCAACAATGAGCAGTTCTTC	CASSEGGLLNNEQFF
NA	TRBV3-1/TRBV3-2	NA	TRBJ2-5	TGTGCCAGCAGCCAAGGGGTTCGCAGGGGGGCCGTTCAAGAGACCCAGTACTTC	CASSQGVRRGAVQETQYF
NA	TRBV19	once	TRBJ1-3	TGTGCCAGTAGTATAGATCACCGCACCCACGGGAACACCATATATTTT	CASSIDHRTHGNTIYF
NA	TRBV10-1	NA	TRBJ2-1	TGCGCCAGCAGTGAGGGGACAAAATACAATGAGCAGTTCTTC	CASSEGTKYNEQFF
NA	TRBV5-1	NA	TRBJ2-6	TGCGCCAGCTCGCCCGGACAATTCTCTGGGGCCAACGTCCTGACTTTC	CASSPGQFSGANVLTF
TRBD1	TRBV10-3	NA	TRBJ2-4	TGTGCCATCAGTGAGGCCCGGACAGGGTCCATGGTGGCCAAAAACATTCAGTACTTC	CAISEARTGSMVAKNIQYF